The 18 T cell receptor beta chains listed next were all sequenced from one sample in a study of T-cell memory formation after mild COVID-19. In TCRdb, the 5' RACE reads were re-called with MiXCR into one record per CDR3 protein. The table shows hundreds of thousands of distinct CDR3 sequences, with roughly 18% occurring only once. The material sequenced was PBMCs or a T cell subset sorted from them (not recorded which). Every receptor here comes from an adult woman who had mild COVID-19 (a few samples of this study predate the infection). Cell type and time point are not known.

A few counts support this clonotype. V usage is TRBV7-8 and J usage is TRBJ2-3, with D possibly being TRBD2 (5 bases). Germline V gene sequence: CDR1 SGHVS, CDR2 FQNEAQ. The CDR3 covers 16 residues. V lost 3 bases to trimming and J lost 5 bases, with 18 bases between them. The CDR3 here is CASSFVGGHGEDTQYF. The CDR3 coding sequence is TGTGCCAGCAGCTTCGTCGGCGGGCACGGCGAAGATACGCAGTATTTT.

This clonotype has a handful of counts. The chain is built from TRBV6-5 and TRBJ2-7, with D possibly being TRBD1 or TRBD2 (5 bases each). The CDR3 totals 15 residues. With 8 bases removed from V and 0 bases from J, the gap between germline ends came to 17 bases. Germline CDR1 reads MNHEY; CDR2 reads SVGAGI. The CDR3 nucleotides are TGTGCCAGCGGGGGAACCGGGTCAAACTCCTACGAGCAGTACTTC. Its translation: CASGGTGSNSYEQYF.

This clonotype was found a few times. V gene TRBV3-1 combines with J gene TRBJ2-7; TRBD2 matches at 9 bases. V lost 5 bases and J lost 2; bases outside the gene matches: 4. Germline CDR1 and CDR2: LGHDT and YNNKEL (reference sequence). This CDR3 has 14 residues. CDR3 nucleotides: TGTGCCAGCAGCTGGACTAGCGCAACCTACGAGCAGTACTTC. Residues: CASSWTSATYEQYF.

The chain has TRBV25-1 and TRBJ2-7; no definite D call. V dropped 1 base and J dropped 4 bases, with 11 bases sitting between them. Germline-derived CDR1 and CDR2 are MGHDK and SYGVNS. This CDR3 spans 14 amino acids. CDR3 sequence: CASSESGSRYEQYF. For the CDR3, the DNA is TGTGCCAGCAGTGAATCCGGGTCCAGGTACGAGCAGTACTTC.

This clonotype has a handful of counts. The gene calls are TRBV9 and TRBJ1-3; no reliable D call. CDR3 length: 15 amino acids. The V end was cut by 3 bases, the J end by 4 bases, with 14 bases between. Germline CDR1 reads SGDLS; CDR2 reads YYNGEE. This chain's CDR3 is CASSDGDTVGNTIYF. The CDR3 DNA sequence: TGTGCCAGCAGCGATGGGGATACGGTCGGAAACACCATATATTTT.

The chain joins TRBV12-3 or TRBV12-4 to TRBJ1-2; D call uncertain. V lost 6 bases, J lost 2 bases, and 7 bases lay in between. The CDR3 contains 12 residues. In DNA, the CDR3 is TGTGCCAGCAGGGGTTCCAACTATGGCTACACCTTC. This codes for CASRGSNYGYTF.

The rearrangement links TRBV5-1 to TRBJ2-1, with D possibly being TRBD1 or TRBD2 (5 bases each). V was pared by 4 bases and J by 0 bases, with 11 bases between. The germline gives CDR1 SGHRS, CDR2 YFSETQ. The CDR3 length is 15 residues. The CDR3 reads CASSPGDHSYNEQFF. The DNA of the CDR3 is TGCGCCAGCAGCCCTGGGGACCACTCCTACAATGAGCAGTTCTTC.

CDR3 sequence: CASSPEFVAPYEQYF. CDR3 nucleotide sequence: TGTGCCAGCAGCCCGGAGTTTGTAGCGCCCTACGAGCAGTACTTC. This chain connects TRBV21-1 to TRBJ2-7; the table's D call TRBD2 went unverified against the DNA. TRBV21-1 is a listed pseudogene. The CDR3 runs to 15 residues.

This clonotype was detected only a few times. The chain links TRBV12-3 or TRBV12-4 to TRBJ2-6; D unresolved. Trimming left V 7 bases short and J 0 bases short, with 10 bases between. CDR3 size: 15 residues. The CDR3 coding sequence is TGTGCCAGCACCCGTGGCGGCTCTGGGGCCAACGTCCTGACTTTC. Encoded protein: CASTRGGSGANVLTF.

The V and J genes are TRBV19 and TRBJ2-3; D remains unclear. Trimming pared 6 bases from V and 6 bases from J, leaving 10 bases between. This CDR3 is built from 12 residues. The V gene's germline CDR1 is LNHDA and CDR2 SQIVND (reference sequence). CDR3 sequence: CASSEYGDTQYF. CDR3 in DNA: TGTGCCAGTAGCGAGTACGGGGATACGCAGTATTTT.

This clonotype was seen a few times. The chain joins TRBV7-2 to TRBJ2-1, with D perhaps matching TRBD2 (6 bases). With 7 bases removed from V and 10 bases from J, the gap between germline ends came to 11 bases. The CDR3 runs to 11 residues. Germline CDR1 reads SGHTA; CDR2 reads FQGNSA. CDR3 coding DNA: TGTGCCAGCAACCCGGGACTCGAGCAGTTCTTC. Amino acids: CASNPGLEQFF.

V usage is TRBV21-1 and J usage is TRBJ2-7. TRBV21-1 is recorded as a pseudogene. CDR3 length equals 13 residues. This chain's CDR3 is CASASSSTYEQYF. The CDR3 nucleotides read TGTGCCAGCGCAAGTAGTAGTACCTACGAGCAGTACTTC.

This chain uses TRBV29-1 with TRBJ2-4; TRBD1 agrees at 7 bases. V gave up 8 bases and J gave up 8 bases; unmatched junction bases: 6. The CDR3 is 11 amino acids. Per germline, CDR1 SQVTM and CDR2 ANQGSEA. The CDR3 sequence is CSTGQADIQYF. The CDR3 DNA reads as TGCAGCACCGGACAGGCGGACATTCAGTACTTC.

This clonotype was seen at least ten times. The rearrangement joins TRBV7-2 to TRBJ2-5; TRBD2 is a possible D gene (6 bases). This CDR3 has 17 residues. V was trimmed by 1 base and J by 5 bases, leaving 20 bases between them. Germline CDR1 SGHTA, CDR2 FQGNSA. The CDR3 DNA reads as TGTGCCAGCAGCTTAGGAAAGGCTCTAGATGGGGGGGAGACCCAGTACTTC. Amino acid sequence: CASSLGKALDGGETQYF.

This chain's CDR3 is CASSFRGLAAFF. The CDR3 DNA reads TGTGCCAGCAGTTTCCGGGGTCTCGCAGCTTTCTTT. The rearrangement joins TRBV12-3 or TRBV12-4 to TRBJ1-1; unclear D gene. Trimming left V 3 bases short and J 10 bases short, with 12 bases between. The CDR3 is 12 residues long.

This clonotype was counted between two and nine times. The gene calls are TRBV5-1 and TRBJ2-3, with 9 bases that match TRBD2. The CDR3 spans 15 residues. Germline values: CDR1 SGHRS, CDR2 YFSETQ. The V and J ends lost 5 bases and 8 bases, in that order; junction bases with no gene match: 12. CDR3 loop: CASSYLAGPAGTQYF. In nucleotides, the CDR3 is TGCGCCAGCAGTTATCTAGCGGGGCCGGCGGGTACGCAGTATTTT.

The chain has TRBV7-2 and TRBJ2-5; TRBD2 agrees at 11 bases. J lost 0 bases, V lost 5 bases, and 5 bases had no gene match. The V gene's germline CDR1 is SGHTA and CDR2 FQGNSA. The CDR3 length is 16 residues. CDR3 residues: CASSTRLAGYQETQYF. CDR3 DNA: TGTGCCAGCAGCACCCGACTAGCGGGGTACCAAGAGACCCAGTACTTC.

The V and J genes are TRBV21-1 and TRBJ1-1; TRBD1, the table's D call, was not compared with the DNA. TRBV21-1 is annotated as a pseudogene. This CDR3 contains 14 residues. The CDR3 protein is CASSHTGGGKLAFF. The CDR3 region has the DNA TGTGCCAGCAGCCATACAGGGGGCGGCAAGCTAGCTTTCTTT.